This entry lists 10 T cell receptor beta chains sequenced from one sample in a study of regulatory T cells in long-lasting Graves disease. Sequencing libraries for TCR beta were prepared with iRepertoire HTBI primers and Arm-PCR of CDR3 regions. TCRdb itself ran the multiplex PCR reads through MiXCR, one entry per CDR3 protein. The sample includes approximately 400,000 distinct CDR3 sequences, 15% to 19% of them seen just once. Sample time point: newly diagnosed GD, antithyroid drugs for less than 3 months. The TCR library was made from RNA that had been extracted from PBMCs in TRIzol. Sequenced material: peripheral blood mononuclear cells (PBMCs), taken at new diagnosis, from a patient treated with antithyroid drugs. The receptors originated from a female donor with Graves disease.

This clonotype has a count of ten or more. The CDR3 coding sequence is TGTGCCAGCAGTTTAAGCCCAGCAACTGGCTACACCTTC. It encodes CASSLSPATGYTF. The chain joins TRBV12-3 or TRBV12-4 to TRBJ1-2; D unclear. CDR3 length equals 13 residues. The V end was cut by 2 bases, the J end by 7 bases, with 11 bases between.

A note on this clonotype: A far larger clone is a single base away, which makes a read error likely. The chain is built from TRBV12-3 or TRBV12-4 and TRBJ2-5, with 7 bases that match TRBD2. There are 14 residues in the CDR3. In DNA form, the CDR3 reads TGTGCCAGTCGTCTAGCGGCGACCTCGGAGACCCAGCACTTC. This codes for CASRLAATSETQHF.

This clonotype was counted ten times or more. The chain recombines TRBV29-1 with TRBJ2-5, with D perhaps given as TRBD1 or TRBD2 (6 bases each). This CDR3 is built from 14 residues. V lost 5 bases to trimming and J lost 1 base, with 14 bases between them. Germline assignment: CDR1 SQVTM and CDR2 ANQGSEA. The CDR3: CSVSRGTIQETQYF. CDR3 sequence (DNA): TGCAGCGTTAGCCGGGGGACAATCCAAGAGACCCAGTACTTC. Drawing the rest from reference TRBV29-1 and TRBJ2-5, the complete variable domain is SAVISQKPSRDICQRGTSLTIQCQVDSQVTMMFWYRQQPGQSLTLIATANQGSEATYESGFVIDKFPISRPNLTFSTLTVSNMSPEDSSIYLCSVSRGTIQETQYFGPGTRLLVL.

At least ten counts were recorded for this clonotype. V and J are TRBV5-1 and TRBJ2-5, with 9 bases lining up with TRBD2. This CDR3 is built from 16 residues. J lost 2 bases, V lost 1 base, and 6 bases had no gene match. In germline, CDR1 is SGHRS, CDR2 YFSETQ. The CDR3 DNA sequence: TGCGCCAGCAGCTTGAGGCCTAGCGGGGCTCAAGAGACCCAGTACTTC. Residues: CASSLRPSGAQETQYF.

This clonotype was counted a few times. The V and J genes are TRBV27 and TRBJ2-5; 16 bases fit TRBD2. CDR1 is MNHEY, CDR2 SMNVEV, per germline (reference sequence). V shed 5 bases and J 4 bases; nucleotides not matched to a gene: 4. The CDR3 extends over 16 amino acids. The CDR3 here is CASSPGTSGGGETQYF. The CDR3 coding sequence is TGTGCCAGCAGTCCGGGGACTAGCGGGGGGGGAGAGACCCAGTACTTC.

This clonotype was seen many times. V usage is TRBV12-3 or TRBV12-4 and J usage is TRBJ1-1; unclear D gene. Trimming shortened V by 4 bases and J by 0 bases, and 6 bases separated the two germline ends. CDR3 length equals 13 residues. Here the CDR3 DNA reads TGTGCCAGCAGTTCGCCGGTGAACACTGAAGCTTTCTTT. This translates into CASSSPVNTEAFF.

This clonotype was seen many times. The rearrangement joins TRBV11-3 to TRBJ2-1; 8 nucleotides align to TRBD2. CDR1 and CDR2 from the germline V gene are SGHNT and YENEEA. CDR3 length: 15 residues. The J segment lost 4 bases and the V segment lost 5 bases, leaving 7 bases of the junction unmatched. CDR3 in amino acids: CASSRYSGTYNEQFF. In DNA form, the CDR3 reads TGTGCCAGCAGCCGATATAGCGGGACGTACAATGAGCAGTTCTTC.

At least ten counts were recorded for this clonotype. The junction and the germline gene differ at one end; a read error may be behind it. V usage is TRBV28 and J usage is TRBJ2-7; unclear D gene. The CDR3 is made up of 13 amino acids. Germline CDR1 MDHEN, CDR2 SYDVKM. The DNA of the CDR3 is TGTGCCAGCAGTGCCTATAAGTCCTACGAGCAGCACTTC. It is translated as CASSAYKSYEQHF.

In this sample, this clonotype turned up a few times. This sequence joins TRBV25-1 and TRBJ1-1, with D perhaps matching TRBD1 (5 bases). The CDR3 loop spans 13 amino acids. Germline CDR1 MGHDK, CDR2 SYGVNS. Trimming stripped 0 bases from V and 7 bases from J, with 9 bases between. The CDR3 bases are TGTGCCAGCAGTGAATACAGGGACGGTGAAGCTTTCTTT. Protein sequence: CASSEYRDGEAFF.

This clonotype was detected ten times or more. The rearrangement joins TRBV28 to TRBJ1-2, with 7 bases aligning to TRBD1. Per the germline V gene, CDR1 is MDHEN and CDR2 is SYDVKM. This CDR3 region has 12 residues. V was clipped by 4 bases and J by 6 bases; unmatched bases: 2. Written as DNA, the CDR3 is TGTGCCAGCAGTTCCCAGGGGGATGGCTACACCTTC. This encodes CASSSQGDGYTF.